This T cell receptor (beta chain) was sequenced in a study of breast tumors, draining lymph nodes, adjacent tissues. This CDR3 has 13 residues. Looked up from germline, CDR1 is KGHSH and CDR2 is LQKENI. Between the trimmed V and J ends, which lost 3 bases and 0 bases, there was a span of 4 bases. This clonotype occurred a few times. The antigen remains unidentified. Axillary draining lymph nodes of breast cancer patients supplied the node samples. Each CDR3 protein gets one entry after TCRdb re-called the multiplex PCR reads with MiXCR. The sample consists of about 200,000 distinct CDR3 sequences, roughly 31% of them appearing once. Study results and caveats: Tumor TCR diversity was below lymph nodes but above nontumor tissue.

This sequence originates from a female donor with breast cancer. Some clones in this sample may be carry-over from other donors' samples. The sample consisted of axillary lymph node tissue. The genes are TRBV18 and TRBJ2-3; no clear D. The CDR3 reads CASSPASTDTQYF. For the CDR3, the DNA is TGTGCCAGCTCACCCGCCAGCACAGATACGCAGTATTTT.